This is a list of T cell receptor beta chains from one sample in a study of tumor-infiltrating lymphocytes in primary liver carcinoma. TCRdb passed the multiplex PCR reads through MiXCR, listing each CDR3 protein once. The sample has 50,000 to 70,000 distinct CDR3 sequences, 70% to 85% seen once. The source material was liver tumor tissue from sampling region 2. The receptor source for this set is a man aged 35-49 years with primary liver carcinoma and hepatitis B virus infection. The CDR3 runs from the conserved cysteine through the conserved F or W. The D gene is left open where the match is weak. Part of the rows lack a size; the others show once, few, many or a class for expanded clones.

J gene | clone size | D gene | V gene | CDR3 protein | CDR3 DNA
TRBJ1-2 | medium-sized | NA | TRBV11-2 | CASSLSAGHYGYTF | TGTGCCAGCAGCTTATCGGCAGGGCACTATGGCTACACCTTC
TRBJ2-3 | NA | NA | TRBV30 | CAWSVGTGAGTETQYF | NA
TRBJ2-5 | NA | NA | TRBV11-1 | CASSFFSGTNETQYF | TGTGCCAGCAGCTTCTTCTCCGGAACTAACGAGACCCAGTACTTC
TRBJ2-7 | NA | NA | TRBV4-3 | CASRKALKYTEQYF | TGCGCCAGCAGAAAAGCCCTTAAGTACACCGAGCAGTACTTC
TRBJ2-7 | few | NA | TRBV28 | CASRRGSRTGEQYF | TGTGCCAGCAGACGAGGATCAAGGACGGGGGAGCAGTACTTC
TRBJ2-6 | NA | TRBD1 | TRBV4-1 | CASSQRRTGSGANVPTF | TGCGCCAGTAGCCAACGAAGGACAGGCTCTGGGGCCAACGTCCCGACTTTC
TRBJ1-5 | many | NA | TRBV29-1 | CSVRAGDNQPQHF | TGCAGCGTTCGAGCAGGGGACAATCAGCCCCAGCATTTT
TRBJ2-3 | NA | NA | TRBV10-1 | CASSDRGVGTGTQYF | TGCGCCAGCAGTGATCGGGGAGTTGGCACAGGTACGCAGTATTTT
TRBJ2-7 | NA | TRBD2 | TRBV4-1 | CASSQERTSGSVYEQYF | TGCGCCAGCAGCCAGGAGAGGACTAGCGGGAGTGTTTACGAGCAGTACTTC
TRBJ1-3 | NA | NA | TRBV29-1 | CSLEGRDAHSGNTIYF | TGCAGCCTTGAAGGCAGGGACGCCCACTCTGGAAACACCATATATTTT
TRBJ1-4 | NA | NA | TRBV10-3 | CAISDGSRNEKLFF | TGTGCCATCAGTGATGGAAGCCGTAATGAAAAACTGTTTTTT
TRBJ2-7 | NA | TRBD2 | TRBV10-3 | CAITKRSGLAGGFSQQYF | TGTGCCATCACCAAACGATCGGGACTAGCGGGAGGGTTCTCCCAGCAGTACTTC
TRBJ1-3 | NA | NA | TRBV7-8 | CANRSDTYSGNTIYF | TGTGCCAACAGGAGCGACACGTACTCTGGAAACACCATATATTTT
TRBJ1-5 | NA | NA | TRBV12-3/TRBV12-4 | CACSRGNQPQHF | TGTGCCTGCAGTAGGGGCAATCAGCCCCAGCATTTT
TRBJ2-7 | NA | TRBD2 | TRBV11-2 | CASSLLAGRYERYF | TGTGCCAGCAGCTTACTAGCGGGACGCTACGAGCGGTACTTC
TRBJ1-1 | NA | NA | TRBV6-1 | CANLDRNTEAFF | TGTGCCAACCTCGACAGGAACACTGAAGCTTTCTTT
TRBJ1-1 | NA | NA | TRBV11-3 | CANSLDRRTEAFF | TGTGCCAACAGCTTAGACAGGCGCACTGAAGCTTTCTTT
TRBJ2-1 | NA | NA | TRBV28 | CASSFEMNEQFF | TGTGCCAGCAGTTTTGAGATGAATGAGCAGTTCTTC
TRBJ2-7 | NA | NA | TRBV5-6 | CASSFMARGTYEQYF | TGTGCCAGCAGCTTCATGGCTAGGGGAACGTACGAGCAGTACTTC
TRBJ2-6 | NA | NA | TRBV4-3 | CARSQDGSGRGANILSF | TGCGCCAGAAGCCAAGATGGGTCAGGGCGCGGGGCCAACATCCTGAGTTTC
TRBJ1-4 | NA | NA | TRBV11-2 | CINSKTPGGTNEKLFF | TGTATCAACAGCAAGACTCCAGGAGGAACAAATGAAAAATTGTTTTTT
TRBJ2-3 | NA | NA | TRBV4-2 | CASSQMALLVGATDTQYF | TGTGCCAGCAGCCAAATGGCACTTCTAGTGGGAGCGACAGATACGCAGTATTTT
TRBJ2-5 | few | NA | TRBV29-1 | CSGIDSGEIQYF | TGCAGCGGTATCGACAGTGGAGAGATCCAGTACTTC
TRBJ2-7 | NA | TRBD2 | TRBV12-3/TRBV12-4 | CANSSGTSGSGCEQYF | TGTGCCAACAGTTCCGGGACTAGCGGGAGTGGTTGCGAGCAGTACTTC
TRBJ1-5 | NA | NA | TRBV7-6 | CASSSRGNQPHHF | TGTGCCAGCAGCTCACGGGGCAATCAGCCCCACCATTTT
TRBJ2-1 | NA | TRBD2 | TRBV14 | CASSAVAGWINKEQFF | TGTGCCAGCAGTGCCGTAGCGGGATGGATAAACAAAGAGCAGTTCTTC
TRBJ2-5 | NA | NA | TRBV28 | CASSLNRGRETQYF | TGTGCCAGCAGTTTGAACCGGGGCCGAGAGACCCAGTACTTC
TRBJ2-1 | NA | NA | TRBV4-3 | CASSQDPTGTNEQFF | TGCGCCAGCAGCCAAGACCCTACGGGAACCAATGAGCAGTTCTTC
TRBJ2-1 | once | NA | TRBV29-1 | CSARPVGNEQFF | TGCAGTGCCCGCCCAGTGGGAAATGAGCAGTTCTTC
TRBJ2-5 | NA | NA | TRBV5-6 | CASSLSGGPIRETQYF | TGTGCCAGCAGCTTGTCTGGCGGCCCAATCCGGGAGACCCAGTACTTC
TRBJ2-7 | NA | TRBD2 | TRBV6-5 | CASSYSTSVSMVDEQYF | TGTGCCAGCAGTTACTCGACTAGCGTGAGCATGGTTGACGAGCAGTACTTC
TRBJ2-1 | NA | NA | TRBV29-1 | CSVEDGGGQFF | TGCAGTGTTGAAGATGGAGGTGGGCAGTTCTTC
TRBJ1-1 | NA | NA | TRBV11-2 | CVSSLVRDTETFF | TGTGTAAGCAGCTTAGTTCGTGACACTGAAACATTCTTT
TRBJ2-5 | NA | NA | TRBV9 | CASSASLWQETQYF | TGTGCCAGCAGTGCCTCACTATGGCAAGAGACCCAGTACTTC
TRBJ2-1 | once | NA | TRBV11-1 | CASSIGGTVESPIWNEQFF | TGTGCCAGCAGCATAGGCGGGACTGTCGAATCTCCTATCTGGAATGAGCAGTTCTTC
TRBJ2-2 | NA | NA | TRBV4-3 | CASSQTTSGHTNSGELFF | TGTGCCAGCAGTCAAACCACTAGTGGACATACGAACAGCGGGGAGCTGTTTTTT
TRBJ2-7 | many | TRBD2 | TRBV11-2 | CASSIAGEYYEQYF | TGTGCCAGCAGCATAGCGGGAGAGTACTACGAGCAGTACTTC
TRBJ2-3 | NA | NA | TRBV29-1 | CNVGVGQRDAQYF | TGCAACGTTGGGGTGGGACAACGAGATGCGCAGTATTTT
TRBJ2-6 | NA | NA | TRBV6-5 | CASYRTVGANVLTF | TGTGCTAGCTATAGGACAGTTGGGGCCAACGTCCTGACTTTC
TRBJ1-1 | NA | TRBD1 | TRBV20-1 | CSAQDRRGTEAFF | TGCAGTGCCCAGGACAGGAGGGGCACTGAAGCTTTCTTT
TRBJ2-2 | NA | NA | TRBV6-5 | CASGYTQSTGKLFF | TGTGCCAGCGGTTACACCCAGAGCACCGGGAAGCTGTTTTTT
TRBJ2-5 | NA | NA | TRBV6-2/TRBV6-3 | CASRNQASGGAQYF | TGTGCCAGCCGTAATCAAGCTAGTGGGGGTGCCCAATACTTC
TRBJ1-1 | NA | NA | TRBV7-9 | CASSFGTMNTEAFF | TGTGCCAGCAGCTTCGGGACGATGAACACTGAAGCTTTCTTT
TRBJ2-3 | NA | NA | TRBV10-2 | CASSVDSDTQYF | TGCGCCAGCAGTGTAGACAGCGATACGCAGTATTTT
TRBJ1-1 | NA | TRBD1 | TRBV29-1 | CSVDQRTGGREAFF | TGCAGTGTTGACCAAAGGACAGGGGGGCGCGAAGCCTTCTTT
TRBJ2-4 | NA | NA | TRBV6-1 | CASSGGPTREAKNIQYF | TGTGCCAGCAGTGGAGGTCCTACAAGGGAAGCCAAAAACATTCAGTACTTC
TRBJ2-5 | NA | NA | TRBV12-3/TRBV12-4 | CASNTYPGTEETQYF | TGTGCCAGCAACACCTACCCCGGGACCGAAGAGACCCAGTACTTC
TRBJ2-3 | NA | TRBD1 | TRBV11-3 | CASSPGTGFTDTQYF | TGTGCCAGCAGTCCCGGGACAGGGTTCACAGATACGCAGTATTTT
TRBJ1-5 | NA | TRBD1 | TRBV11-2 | CTSSPDRGSNQLQLF | TGTACCAGCAGCCCGGACAGGGGTAGCAATCAGCTCCAGCTTTTT
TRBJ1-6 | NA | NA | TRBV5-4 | CASSHGNSPVHF | TGTGCCAGCAGCCACGGTAATTCACCCGTCCACTTT
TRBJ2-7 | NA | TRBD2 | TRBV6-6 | CASSYPGLAGVEQCF | TGTGCCAGTAGTTACCCAGGACTAGCGGGAGTCGAGCAGTGCTTC
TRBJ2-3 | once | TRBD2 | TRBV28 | CASSSGRRGITDTQYF | TGTGCCAGCAGCTCTGGGCGGCGGGGGATCACAGATACGCAGTATTTT
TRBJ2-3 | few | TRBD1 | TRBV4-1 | CASSHSRAGGRSTDTQYF | TGCGCCAGCAGCCATTCTCGGGCAGGGGGTCGCAGCACAGATACGCAGTATTTT
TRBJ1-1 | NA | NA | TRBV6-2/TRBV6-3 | CTSSYRGRGTEAFF | TGTACCAGCAGTTACCGTGGCCGGGGCACTGAAGCTTTCTTT
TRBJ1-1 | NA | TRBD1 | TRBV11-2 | CASSPSRGLMITETFF | TGTGCCAGCAGCCCATCCAGGGGGTTGATGATCACTGAAACTTTCTTT